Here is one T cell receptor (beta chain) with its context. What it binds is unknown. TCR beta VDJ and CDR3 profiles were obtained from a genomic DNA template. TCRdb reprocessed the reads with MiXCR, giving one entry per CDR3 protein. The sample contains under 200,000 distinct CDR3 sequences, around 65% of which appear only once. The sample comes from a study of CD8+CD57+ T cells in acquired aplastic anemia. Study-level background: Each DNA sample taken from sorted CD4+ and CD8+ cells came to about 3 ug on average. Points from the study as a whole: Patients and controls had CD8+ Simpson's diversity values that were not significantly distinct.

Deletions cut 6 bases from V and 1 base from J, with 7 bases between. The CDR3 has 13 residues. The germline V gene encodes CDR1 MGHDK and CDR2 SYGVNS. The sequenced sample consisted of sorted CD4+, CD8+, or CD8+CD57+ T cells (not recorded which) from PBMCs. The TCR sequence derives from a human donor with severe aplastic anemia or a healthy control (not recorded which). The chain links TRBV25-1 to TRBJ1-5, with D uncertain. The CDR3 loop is CASSVASNQPQHF. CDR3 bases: TGTGCCAGCAGCGTCGCCAGCAATCAGCCCCAGCATTTT.